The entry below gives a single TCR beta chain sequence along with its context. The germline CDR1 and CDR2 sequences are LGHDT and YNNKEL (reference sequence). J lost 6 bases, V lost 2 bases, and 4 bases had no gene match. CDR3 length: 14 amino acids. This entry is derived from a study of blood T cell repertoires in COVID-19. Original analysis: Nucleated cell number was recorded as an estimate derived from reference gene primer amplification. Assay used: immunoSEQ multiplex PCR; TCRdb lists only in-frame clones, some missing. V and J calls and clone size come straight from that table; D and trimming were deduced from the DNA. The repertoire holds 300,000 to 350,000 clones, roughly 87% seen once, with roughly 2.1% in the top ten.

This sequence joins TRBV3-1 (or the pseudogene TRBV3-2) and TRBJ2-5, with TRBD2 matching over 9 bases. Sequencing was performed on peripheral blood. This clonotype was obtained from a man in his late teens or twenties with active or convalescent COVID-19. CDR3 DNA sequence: TGTGCCAGCAGCCAAAGGACTAGCGTGAAGACCCAGTACTTC. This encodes CASSQRTSVKTQYF.